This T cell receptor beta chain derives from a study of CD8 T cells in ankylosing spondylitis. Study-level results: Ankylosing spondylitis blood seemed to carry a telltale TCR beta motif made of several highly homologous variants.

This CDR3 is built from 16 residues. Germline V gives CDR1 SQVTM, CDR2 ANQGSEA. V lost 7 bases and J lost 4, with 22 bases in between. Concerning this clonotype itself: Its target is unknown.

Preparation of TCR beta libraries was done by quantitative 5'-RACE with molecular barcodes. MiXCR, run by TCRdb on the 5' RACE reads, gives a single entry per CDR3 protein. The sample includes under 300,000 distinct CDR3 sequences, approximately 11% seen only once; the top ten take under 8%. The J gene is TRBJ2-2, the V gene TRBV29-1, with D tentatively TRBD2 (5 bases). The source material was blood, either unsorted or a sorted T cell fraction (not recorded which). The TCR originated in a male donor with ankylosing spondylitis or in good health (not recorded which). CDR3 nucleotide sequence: TGCAGCGCCGCTGAGGGCCAGCTCTACTTCACCGGGGAGCTGTTTTTT. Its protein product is CSAAEGQLYFTGELFF.